What follows are 6 T cell receptor beta chains derived from one specimen sequenced in a study of T cell repertoires in cytomegalovirus infection. TCRdb re-called the reads through MiXCR, storing one row per CDR3 protein. Of more than 350,000 distinct CDR3 sequences listed, approximately 31% are singletons. The sample taken for sequencing was PBMCs. Receptors originate from a human donor in good health (CMV status not recorded). Some clones in this sample may be carry-over from other donors' samples.

This clonotype has just one count. This sequence joins TRBV12-3 or TRBV12-4 and TRBJ2-1; 8 bases agree with TRBD1. This CDR3 is built from 16 residues. J lost 7 bases, V lost 10 bases, and 18 bases had no gene match. The CDR3 region has the DNA TGTGCCACCCATCGACTGGGGACAGGACCCCAGAATGAGCAGTTCTTC. Protein sequence: CATHRLGTGPQNEQFF.

This chain connects TRBV6-1 to TRBJ1-1, with 8 bases matching TRBD1. V shed 5 bases and J 4 bases; nucleotides not matched to a gene: 9. Germline V lookup: CDR1 MNHNS, CDR2 SASEGT. The CDR3 has 15 amino acids. The CDR3 is CASSKQGGKGTEAFF. CDR3 sequence (DNA): TGTGCCAGCAGTAAACAGGGGGGGAAAGGCACTGAAGCTTTCTTT.

Only a few counts were recorded for this clonotype. The chain joins TRBV19 to TRBJ1-1, with D unclear. This CDR3 spans 16 amino acids. From germline, CDR1 is LNHDA and CDR2 SQIVND (reference sequence). V was pared by 4 bases and J by 4 bases, with 19 bases between. The DNA for the CDR3 is TGTGCCAGTAGTACGCTGGCGGGATCTCCCCCCACTGAAGCTTTCTTT. Its protein product is CASSTLAGSPPTEAFF.

This sequence joins TRBV27 and TRBJ1-1; 7 bases line up with TRBD1. CDR3 length: 16 amino acids. CDR1 is MNHEY and CDR2 is SMNVEV in the germline V gene (reference sequence). Germline trimming cut 5 bases from V and 4 bases from J; bases unmatched to any gene: 13. The CDR3 here is CASSPWDSAWSTEAFF. CDR3 nucleotide sequence: TGTGCCAGCAGTCCTTGGGACAGCGCTTGGAGCACTGAAGCTTTCTTT.

This clonotype was counted ten times or more. The V gene is TRBV7-8, the J gene TRBJ1-6; tentatively, D is TRBD1 (5 bases). Deletions cut 1 base from V and 9 bases from J, with 7 bases between. The germline gives CDR1 SGHVS, CDR2 FQNEAQ. This CDR3 has 13 residues. The CDR3 is CASSLVRGSPLHF. DNA of the CDR3: TGTGCCAGCAGCTTAGTTAGGGGTTCACCCCTCCACTTT.

The chain carries TRBV19 and TRBJ2-1; TRBD1 agrees at 8 bases. There are 12 residues in the CDR3. V was pared by 4 bases and J by 9 bases, with 2 bases of the junction left unmatched. CDR1 and CDR2 from the germline V gene are LNHDA and SQIVND (reference sequence). The CDR3 DNA reads TGTGCCAGTAGTACAGGGGGCTTTGAGCAGTTCTTC. Translation gives CASSTGGFEQFF.